This T cell receptor (beta chain) was retrieved from a study of T-cell memory formation after mild COVID-19. Barcoded TCR alpha and TCR beta cDNA libraries with UMIs came from 5'RACE using constant-segment primers. Via MiXCR, TCRdb re-called the 5' RACE reads, giving one row per CDR3 protein. This sample has 470,000 or so distinct CDR3 sequences, with about 23% found just once. Germline assignment: CDR1 SGHKS and CDR2 YYEKEE (reference sequence). J gave up 10 bases and V 2 bases, and 6 bases lay outside the gene matches. The CDR3 is made up of 14 amino acids. Sequences were obtained from PBMCs or a T cell subset sorted from them (not recorded which). The clonotype was recovered from an adult woman who had mild COVID-19 (a few samples of this study predate the infection). Cell type and time point are not known. The rearrangement links TRBV5-5 to TRBJ1-6; 7 nucleotides match TRBD1. CDR3 residues: CASSLEGAVSPLHF. The CDR3 DNA is TGTGCCAGCAGCTTAGAGGGGGCAGTGTCACCCCTCCACTTT.